This T cell receptor beta chain was observed in a study of blood T cell repertoires in COVID-19. Only in-frame clones appear in the TCRdb table, and some are missing; sequencing was by immunoSEQ multiplex PCR. The sample lists tens of thousands of clones, over 85% occurring once. This clone showed up just once. Looked up from germline, CDR1 is MNHNY and CDR2 is SVGAGI (reference sequence). The V and J ends lost 4 bases and 5 bases, in that order; junction bases with no gene match: 9. The CDR3 totals 16 residues. Sample: peripheral blood. This receptor was obtained from a man in his 60s with acute or convalescent COVID-19. This chain uses TRBV6-6 with TRBJ2-3, with 10 bases that match TRBD2. CDR3: CASSFLIAGGLDTQYF. CDR3 nucleotides: TGTGCCAGCAGTTTTTTAATAGCGGGGGGATTAGATACGCAGTATTTT.